These 6 T cell receptor beta chains were sequenced from one sample in a study of patients and donors after allogeneic stem cell transplantation (dated by TCRdb to 2020 to 2021). The method behind the library was RT-PCR. TCRdb shows the sequencer as NextSeq 550. In TCRdb, the public reads were trimmed at Q25 with fastp and aligned with MiXCR, with productive beta chains retained. Every CDR3 protein is listed once, alongside the most common genes and DNA of its rows. This sample gives about 960,000 distinct CDR3 sequences in total; roughly 17% of them show up just once. About 6% of the sample is held by the ten biggest clonotypes. The sequenced sample consisted of blood, either unsorted or a sorted T cell fraction (not recorded which). These receptors all stem from a human donor who was either an allogeneic HSCT recipient or a stem cell or donor lymphocyte infusion donor (not recorded which). It is not recorded whose cells these are; they may come from a transplant donor.

This rearrangement joins TRBV3-1 to TRBJ2-3; the D gene is possibly TRBD2 (6 bases). Germline CDR1 reads LGHDT; CDR2 reads YNNKEL (reference sequence). V gave up 2 bases and J gave up 3 bases, with 15 bases separating them. CDR3 length equals 16 residues. The CDR3 spells CASSQLAIAGTDTQYF. For the CDR3, the DNA is TGTGCCAGCAGCCAACTAGCGATCGCGGGGACAGATACGCAGTATTTT.

The CDR3 nucleotides are TGTGCCAGCAGTGGACAGGGTGGTTTAACTCAGCCCCAGCATTTT. Translating gives CASSGQGGLTQPQHF. The rearrangement links TRBV12-3 or TRBV12-4 to TRBJ1-5, with 8 positions matching TRBD1. The CDR3 contains 15 residues. The ends lost 5 bases at V and 6 bases at J; junction bases unmatched: 9.

This clonotype was detected only a few times. The V gene is TRBV11-2, the J gene TRBJ2-7; the D gene could be TRBD1 or TRBD2 (5 bases each). The CDR3 spans 16 residues. Trimming removed 5 bases at V and 2 bases at J, with 19 bases between. Germline V lookup: CDR1 SGHAT, CDR2 FQNNGV. CDR3 region: CASSLSARGAAYEQYF. The CDR3 region has the DNA TGTGCCAGCAGCCTATCAGCCCGGGGCGCAGCCTACGAGCAGTACTTC.

The V gene is TRBV9, the J gene TRBJ2-7; perhaps TRBD1 as D (5 bases). V dropped 0 bases and J dropped 3 bases, with 10 bases sitting between them. This CDR3 region has 14 residues. Germline CDR1 reads SGDLS; CDR2 reads YYNGEE. CDR3 in amino acids: CASSVGLRGYEQYF. DNA for the CDR3: TGTGCCAGCAGCGTAGGCCTTAGGGGCTACGAGCAGTACTTC.

This sequence joins TRBV6-1 and TRBJ2-3; D is possibly TRBD2 (5 bases). Germline lookup yields CDR1 MNHNS and CDR2 SASEGT. V shed 7 bases and J shed 2 bases, with 16 bases lying between them. The CDR3 contains 15 residues. The CDR3 sequence is CASTRTAVFTDTQYF. The CDR3 region has the DNA TGTGCCAGCACGCGAACAGCGGTTTTCACAGATACGCAGTATTTT.

This clonotype was picked up a small number of times. The chain couples TRBV6-1 to TRBJ2-1; D is possibly TRBD1 or TRBD2 (6 bases each). From germline, CDR1 is MNHNS and CDR2 SASEGT. The germline V and J ends were trimmed by 4 bases and 5 bases, with 12 bases remaining between them. This CDR3 comprises 14 residues. CDR3 amino acids: CASSAGGGHNEQFF. CDR3 bases: TGTGCCAGCAGTGCAGGAGGGGGGCACAATGAGCAGTTCTTC.